This record concerns one T cell receptor beta chain sequence. This clonotype has only a few counts. Its antigen is not yet known. Base qualities were left out, and no much larger clone turns up one base away. The trim is 4 bases for V and 2 bases for J, with a gap of 21 bases between the germline ends. The CDR3 runs 17 amino acids, cysteine and phenylalanine included. The entry retains the CDR3 DNA only, 51 bases that are in frame from base 1. As encoded in the germline V gene (reference sequence), CDR1 is LGHDT while CDR2 is YNNKEL. The sample belongs to a study of Graves' ophthalmopathy and Graves' hyperthyroidism (dated by TCRdb to the late 2010s). In terms of the full investigation: Peripheral blood was collected at initial diagnosis, before any treatment. After sampling, hyperthyroidism patients received methimazole starting at 30 mg daily, and ophthalmopathy patients received high-dose intravenous methylprednisolone. T-cell repertoires of thyroid tissue and blood were compared in five or six hyperthyroidism patients. The study used signatures of the TCR beta repertoire to tell Graves' ophthalmopathy apart from Graves' hyperthyroidism and to predict which patients would progress to ophthalmopathy. In total, approximately 130 blood samples were TCR-sequenced: approximately 40 ophthalmopathy, some 75 hyperthyroidism and some 17 hyperthyroidism-to-ophthalmopathy patients. An independent validation cohort was composed of roughly 19 hyperthyroidism patients and around 16 patients who later progressed from hyperthyroidism to ophthalmopathy. For training and testing, the 100 or so patients in the discovery cohort were randomly divided in a 7:3 ratio. To explore V-J signatures distinguishing ophthalmopathy from hyperthyroidism, a discovery set of under 110 patients (about 43 ophthalmopathy, roughly 56 stable hyperthyroidism) was enrolled.

Hyperthyroidism was defined as stable when no progression to ophthalmopathy occurred within 18 months of follow-up. Hyperthyroidism patients were newly diagnosed, with disease duration under 2 months, and aged 18 to 65 years. Patients with other autoimmune diseases, uncontrolled infections, pregnancy or lactation were excluded. Diagnosis relied on clinical symptoms, serum thyroxine, TRAb, thyroid ultrasound and orbital computed tomography. Using Ficoll-Paque density gradient centrifugation, PBMCs were isolated from about 9.2 ml of fresh peripheral blood. Trizol reagent was used to extract the total RNA, and its quality was then checked on an Agilent 2100 Bioanalyzer. For repertoire sequencing, the TCR beta CDR3 regions were amplified from RNA transcripts. The first round of RT-PCR was done with HTBI primers and the Qiagen OneStep RT-PCR kit, and was followed by a second round of multiplex PCR, then size selection and purification. The libraries underwent paired-end sequencing with 100 bp reads on an Illumina HiSeq2000. For the original study's pipeline: SOAPnuke was used to process the reads, throwing out any read that had adapters, had uncalled bases, had a mean Phred below 15, or lacked an exact constant-primer or identifier match. High-quality paired reads were merged with COPE v1.2.5. Clonotypes were defined as unique nucleotide sequences and were aligned to IMGT TRB V, D and J references using MiTCR v1.1. Only V-J combinations with frequency above 0.0001 were analysed, covering over 98% of repertoires. A TCR clonal expansion and chaos score per V-J combination was defined as the ratio of F50 clonal expansion to chaos observed in the TCRdist matrix. Features were reduced by Welch's t-statistics and random forest to over 10 V-J combinations, which fed a naive Bayes classifier. The Morisita-Horn index was used to measure how similar the thyroid and blood repertoires were. TCRdb ran its own pipeline on the public reads, namely fastp trimming at Q25 and MiXCR clone calling, and kept in-frame beta chains. When rows share a CDR3 protein, they turn into one entry using the most common DNA and genes. These V and J calls are TCRdb output, not the study's own analysis. This sample holds 680,000 or so distinct CDR3 sequences; about 20% were observed only once. Approximately 7.7% of the sample is in the top ten clones.

Overall study outcomes, separate from this receptor: Among expanded thyroid clonotypes with frequency above 0.001, most also showed up in blood, which suggests that blood repertoires may reflect the thyroid immune response. In validation, the model predicted ophthalmopathy progression with over 60% sensitivity and 72.22% specificity; roughly eleven predicted patients were CT-confirmed with GO in a median of 6.5 months. Ophthalmopathy was separated from stable hyperthyroidism by the 13-signature model with just under 90% sensitivity and about 81% specificity in cross-validation and with 80%/75% in the test set. No statistical method was used to predetermine the sample size, and group allocation was not hidden from the investigators.

Specimen: peripheral blood. This TCR derives from a young woman with stable Graves' hyperthyroidism. Some clones in this sample may be carry-over from other donors' samples. Donor details come from another sample of the same person, matched by shared clones. In this chain, TRBV3-1 is recombined with TRBJ2-7; TRBD1 might be the D gene, on 5 matching bases. CDR3 sequence: CASSRTSTGTKAYEQYF. The sequenced DNA is TGTGCCAGCAGCCGCACATCAACAGGTACGAAAGCCTACGAGCAGTACTTC.